This TCR beta chain was captured by sequencing in a study of metastatic and nonmetastatic thyroid tumors. Study background: A comparison of repertoires was made across blood and tumor or nodule tissue from malignant and benign thyroid patients.

Per the original methods: Built for papillary thyroid cancer, a distant-metastasis classifier drew on CDR3 differences across clinicopathological groups. TCRdb recomputed clones from the PCR reads via MiXCR. Clone size and V and J calls follow TCRdb, not the original study. This sample has tens of thousands of clones, with roughly a third found just once. With V trimmed by 0 bases and J by 4 bases, 0 bases remained unmatched. This CDR3 comprises 15 residues. Germline CDR1 MRHNA, CDR2 SNTAGT. Patients were all untreated before their thyroid surgery. General study points: Malignant thyroid tumors reportedly had TCR beta diversity that was significantly higher than in benign nodules, in blood and tumor.

This clone showed up just a few times. What it binds is not known. The sample consisted of tumor tissue. This TCR was sampled from a female donor with papillary thyroid cancer or a benign thyroid nodule (not recorded which). Some clones in this sample may be carry-over from other donors' samples. The rearrangement uses TRBV6-4 and TRBJ2-2; TRBD2 matches at 9 bases. The chain's CDR3 is CASSDSSGSTGELFF. CDR3 coding DNA: TGTGCCAGCAGTGACTCTAGCGGGAGCACCGGGGAGCTGTTTTTT.